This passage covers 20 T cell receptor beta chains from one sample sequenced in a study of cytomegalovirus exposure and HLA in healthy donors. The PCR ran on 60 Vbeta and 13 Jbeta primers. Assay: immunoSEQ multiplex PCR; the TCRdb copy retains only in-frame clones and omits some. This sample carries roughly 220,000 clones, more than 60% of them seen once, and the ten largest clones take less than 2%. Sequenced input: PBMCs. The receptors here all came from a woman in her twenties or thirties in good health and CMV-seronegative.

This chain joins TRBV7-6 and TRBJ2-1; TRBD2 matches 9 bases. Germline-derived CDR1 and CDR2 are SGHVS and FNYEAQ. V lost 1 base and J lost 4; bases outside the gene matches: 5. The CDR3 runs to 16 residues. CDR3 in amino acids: CASSLGSLAGYNEQFF. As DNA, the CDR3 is TGTGCCAGCAGCTTAGGTTCCCTAGCGGGGTACAATGAGCAGTTCTTC.

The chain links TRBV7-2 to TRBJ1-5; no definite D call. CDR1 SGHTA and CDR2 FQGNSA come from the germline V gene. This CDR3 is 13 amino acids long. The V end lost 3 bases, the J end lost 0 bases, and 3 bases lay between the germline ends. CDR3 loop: CASSFHSNQPQHF. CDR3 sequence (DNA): TGTGCCAGCAGCTTCCATAGCAATCAGCCCCAGCATTTT. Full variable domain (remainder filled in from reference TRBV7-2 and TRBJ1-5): GAGVSQSPSNKVTEKGKDVELRCDPISGHTALYWYRQSLGQGLEFLIYFQGNSAPDKSGLPSDRFSAERTGGSVSTLTIQRTQQEDSAVYLCASSFHSNQPQHFGDGTRLSIL.

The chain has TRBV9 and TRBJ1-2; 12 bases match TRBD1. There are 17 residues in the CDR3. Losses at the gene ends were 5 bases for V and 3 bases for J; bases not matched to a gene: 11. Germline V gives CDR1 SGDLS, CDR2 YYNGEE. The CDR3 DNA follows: TGTGCCAGCAGAAGGGGTGGGGGACAGGGGGCGGACTATGGCTACACCTTC. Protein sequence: CASRRGGGQGADYGYTF.

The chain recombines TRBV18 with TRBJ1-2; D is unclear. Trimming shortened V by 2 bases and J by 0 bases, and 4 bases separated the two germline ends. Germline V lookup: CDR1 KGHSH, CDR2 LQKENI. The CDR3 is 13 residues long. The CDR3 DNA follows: TGTGCCAGCTCACCAGACACTAACTATGGCTACACCTTC. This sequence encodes CASSPDTNYGYTF. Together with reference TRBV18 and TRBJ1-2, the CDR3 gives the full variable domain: NAGVMQNPRHLVRRRGQEARLRCSPMKGHSHVYWYRQLPEEGLKFMVYLQKENIIDESGMPKERFSAEFPKEGPSILRIQQVVRGDSAAYFCASSPDTNYGYTFGSGTRLTVV.

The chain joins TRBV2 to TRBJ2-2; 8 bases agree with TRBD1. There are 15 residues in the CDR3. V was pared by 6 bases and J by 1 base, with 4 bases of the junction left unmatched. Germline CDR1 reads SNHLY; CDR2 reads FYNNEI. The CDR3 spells CASRHRGVNTGELFF. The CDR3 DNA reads TGTGCCAGCAGACACAGGGGGGTGAACACCGGGGAGCTGTTTTTT.

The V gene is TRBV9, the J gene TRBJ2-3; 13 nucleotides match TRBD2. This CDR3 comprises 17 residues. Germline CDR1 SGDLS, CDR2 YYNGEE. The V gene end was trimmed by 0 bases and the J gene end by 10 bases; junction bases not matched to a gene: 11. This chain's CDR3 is CASSVARGLAGAPAQYF. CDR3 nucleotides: TGTGCCAGCAGCGTAGCTCGAGGACTAGCGGGGGCCCCGGCGCAGTATTTT.

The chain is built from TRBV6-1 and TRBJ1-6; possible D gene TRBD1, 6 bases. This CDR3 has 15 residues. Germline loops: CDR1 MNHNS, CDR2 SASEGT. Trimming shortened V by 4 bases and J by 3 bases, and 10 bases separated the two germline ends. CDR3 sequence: CASSAGVDYNSPLHF. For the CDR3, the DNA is TGTGCCAGCAGTGCAGGGGTCGACTATAATTCACCCCTCCACTTT.

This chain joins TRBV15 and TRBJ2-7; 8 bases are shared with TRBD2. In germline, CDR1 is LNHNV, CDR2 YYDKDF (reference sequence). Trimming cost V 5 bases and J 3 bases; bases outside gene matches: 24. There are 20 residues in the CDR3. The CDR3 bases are TGTGCCACCAGCGTACCATTGCGGGAGGAAGGCTCACTCGAATACTACGAGCAGTACTTC. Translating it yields CATSVPLREEGSLEYYEQYF.

CDR3 amino acids: CATSRDPLGGVASGNEQFF. Here the CDR3 DNA reads TGTGCCACCAGCAGAGACCCGCTAGGTGGGGTAGCGAGTGGCAATGAGCAGTTCTTC. The rearrangement links TRBV15 to TRBJ2-1; D might be TRBD2 (5 bases). CDR1 and CDR2 from the germline V gene are LNHNV and YYDKDF (reference sequence). This CDR3 spans 19 amino acids. V shed 0 bases and J shed 6 bases, with 24 bases lying between them.

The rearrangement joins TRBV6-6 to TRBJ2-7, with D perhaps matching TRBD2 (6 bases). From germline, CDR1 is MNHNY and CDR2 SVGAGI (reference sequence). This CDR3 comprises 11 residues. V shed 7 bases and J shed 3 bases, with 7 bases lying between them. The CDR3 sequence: CASTGDYEQYF. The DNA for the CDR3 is TGTGCCAGCACGGGGGACTACGAGCAGTACTTC.

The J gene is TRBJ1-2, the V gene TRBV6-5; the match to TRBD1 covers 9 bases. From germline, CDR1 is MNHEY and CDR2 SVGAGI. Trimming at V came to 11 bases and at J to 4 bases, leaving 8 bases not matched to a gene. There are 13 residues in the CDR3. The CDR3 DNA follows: TGTGCCGGCACCCAGACAGGGGGCTATGGCTACACCTTC. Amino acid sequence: CAGTQTGGYGYTF.

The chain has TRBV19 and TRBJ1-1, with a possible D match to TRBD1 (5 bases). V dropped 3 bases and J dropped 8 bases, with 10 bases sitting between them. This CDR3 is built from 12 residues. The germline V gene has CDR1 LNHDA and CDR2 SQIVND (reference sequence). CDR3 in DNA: TGTGCCAGTAGTATCTCCAGGGCCGAAGCTTTCTTT. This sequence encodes CASSISRAEAFF. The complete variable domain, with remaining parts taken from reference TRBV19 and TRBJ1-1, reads DGGITQSPKYLFRKEGQNVTLSCEQNLNHDAMYWYRQDPGQGLRLIYYSQIVNDFQKGDIAEGYSVSREKKESFPLTVTSAQKNPTAFYLCASSISRAEAFFGQGTRLTVV.

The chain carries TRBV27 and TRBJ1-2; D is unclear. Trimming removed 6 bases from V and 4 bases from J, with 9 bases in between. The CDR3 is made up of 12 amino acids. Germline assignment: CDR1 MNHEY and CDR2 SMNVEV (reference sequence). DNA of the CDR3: TGTGCCAGCAGGACTACCGGCTATGGCTACACCTTC. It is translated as CASRTTGYGYTF.

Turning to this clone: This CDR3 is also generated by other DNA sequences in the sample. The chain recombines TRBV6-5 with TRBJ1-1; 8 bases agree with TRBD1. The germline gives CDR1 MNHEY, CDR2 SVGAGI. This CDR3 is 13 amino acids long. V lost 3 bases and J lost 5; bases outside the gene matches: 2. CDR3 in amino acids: CASSYTGGTEAFF. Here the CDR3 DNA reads TGTGCCAGCAGTTATACAGGGGGGACTGAAGCTTTCTTT.

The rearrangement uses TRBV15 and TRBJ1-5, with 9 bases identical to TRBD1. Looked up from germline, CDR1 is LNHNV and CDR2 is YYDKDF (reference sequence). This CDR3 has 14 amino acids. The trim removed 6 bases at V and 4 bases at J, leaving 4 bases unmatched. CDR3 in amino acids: CATSPDRGNQPQHF. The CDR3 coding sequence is TGTGCCACCAGTCCGGACAGGGGAAATCAGCCCCAGCATTTT.

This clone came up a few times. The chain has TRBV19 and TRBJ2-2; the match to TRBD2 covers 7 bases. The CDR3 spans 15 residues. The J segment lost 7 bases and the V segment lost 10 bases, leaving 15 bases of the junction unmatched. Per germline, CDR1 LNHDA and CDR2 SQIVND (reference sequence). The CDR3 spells CATSQGTGGIGELFF. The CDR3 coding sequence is TGTGCCACTTCCCAAGGAACGGGAGGAATCGGGGAGCTGTTTTTT.

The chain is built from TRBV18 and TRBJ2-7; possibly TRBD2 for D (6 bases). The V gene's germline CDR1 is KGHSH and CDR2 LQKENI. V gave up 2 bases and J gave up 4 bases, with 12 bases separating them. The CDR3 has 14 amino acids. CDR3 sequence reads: CASSPFASEYEQYF. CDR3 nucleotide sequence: TGTGCCAGCTCACCATTCGCTAGCGAATACGAGCAGTACTTC.

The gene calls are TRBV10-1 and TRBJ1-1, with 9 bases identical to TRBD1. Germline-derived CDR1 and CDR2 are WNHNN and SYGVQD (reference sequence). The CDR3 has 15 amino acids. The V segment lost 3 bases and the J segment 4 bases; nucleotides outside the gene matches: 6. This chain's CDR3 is CASSDPRTGVTEAFF. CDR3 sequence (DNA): TGCGCCAGCAGTGACCCTCGGACAGGGGTCACTGAAGCTTTCTTT.

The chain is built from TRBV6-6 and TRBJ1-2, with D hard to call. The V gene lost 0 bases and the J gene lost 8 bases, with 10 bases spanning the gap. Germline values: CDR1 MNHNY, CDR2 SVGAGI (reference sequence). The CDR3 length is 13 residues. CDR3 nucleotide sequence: TGTGCCAGCAGTTACTCTTCCTACGAGGGCTACACCTTC. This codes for CASSYSSYEGYTF.

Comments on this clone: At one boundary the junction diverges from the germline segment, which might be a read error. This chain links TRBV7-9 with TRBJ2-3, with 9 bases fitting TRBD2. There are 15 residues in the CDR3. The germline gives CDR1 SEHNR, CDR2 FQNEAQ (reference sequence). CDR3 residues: CSSSLGAGGPGTQYF. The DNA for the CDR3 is TGTTCCAGCAGCTTAGGTGCGGGAGGGCCGGGTACGCAGTATTTT. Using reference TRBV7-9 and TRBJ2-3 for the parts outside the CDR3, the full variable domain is DTGVSQNPRHKITKRGQNVTFRCDPISEHNRLYWYRQTLGQGPEFLTYFQNEAQLEKSRLLSDRFSAERPKGSFSTLEIQRTEQGDSAMYLCSSSLGAGGPGTQYFGPGTRLTVL.